The 21 T cell receptor beta chains listed next were all sequenced from one sample in a study of Tregs in tolerant kidney transplant recipients. Generated by immunoSEQ multiplex PCR, the TCRdb table keeps only in-frame clones and is missing some. The repertoire has 60,000 to 95,000 clones, approximately 98% of them found once; the top ten carry approximately 0.52%. The sample in question was CD4+ T cells from blood, obtained before the transplant. The source of these receptors is a human donor who received a combined kidney and bone marrow transplant.

The chain has TRBV6-6 and TRBJ1-4; perhaps TRBD1 as D (6 bases). From germline, CDR1 is MNHNY and CDR2 SVGAGI (reference sequence). This CDR3 region has 14 residues. V was clipped by 6 bases and J by 8 bases, with 16 bases between them. For the CDR3, the DNA is TGTGCCAGCAGCCAGAGGGGAGGGGGAGAAAAACTGTTTTTT. This codes for CASSQRGGGEKLFF.

The V and J genes are TRBV6-5 and TRBJ1-2; D perhaps matches TRBD1 (6 bases). Trimming pared 5 bases from V and 0 bases from J, leaving 13 bases between. The CDR3 covers 15 residues. The V gene's germline CDR1 is MNHEY and CDR2 SVGAGI. The CDR3 region has the DNA TGTGCCAGCAGTACCTACAGGACAGCTAACTATGGCTACACCTTC. It codes for CASSTYRTANYGYTF.

The table lists this clone with a few counts. The chain couples TRBV7-2 to TRBJ1-1, with 7 positions matching TRBD1. J lost 1 base, V lost 5 bases, and 4 bases had no gene match. The CDR3 has 14 residues. In germline, CDR1 is SGHTA, CDR2 FQGNSA. Written as DNA, the CDR3 is TGTGCCAGCAGCGAGGACAGGTGGAACACTGAAGCTTTCTTT. Encoded protein: CASSEDRWNTEAFF.

The chain has TRBV7-3 and TRBJ2-3; possibly TRBD2 for D (6 bases). In germline, CDR1 is SGHTA, CDR2 FQGTGA. The CDR3 length is 13 residues. V dropped 4 bases and J dropped 6 bases, with 11 bases sitting between them. CDR3 sequence (DNA): TGTGCCAGCAGCTCATGGGACTTGGATACGCAGTATTTT. As protein: CASSSWDLDTQYF.

This clone was recorded once. This sequence joins TRBV7-6 and TRBJ1-3, with D unresolved. Germline CDR1 SGHVS, CDR2 FNYEAQ. Trimming removed 5 bases at V and 1 base at J, with 15 bases between. This CDR3 region has 16 residues. CDR3 DNA sequence: TGTGCCAGCAGCCTGAATTCGGTCGGGTCTGGAAACACCATATATTTT. This translates into CASSLNSVGSGNTIYF.

The DNA of the CDR3 is TGTGCCAGCAGCGTTGACAGGGGGCGCAATAATTCACCCCTCCACTTT. Protein product: CASSVDRGRNNSPLHF. This chain joins TRBV9 and TRBJ1-6; TRBD1 matches 10 bases. Germline assignment: CDR1 SGDLS and CDR2 YYNGEE. The CDR3 is 16 amino acids. Trimming at V came to 2 bases and at J to 5 bases, leaving 4 bases not matched to a gene.

This chain joins TRBV4-1 and TRBJ1-1; D may be TRBD1 (6 bases). Trimming removed 5 bases from V and 1 base from J, with 20 bases in between. There are 17 residues in the CDR3. Germline CDR1 MGHRA, CDR2 YSYEKL. The CDR3 region is CASSSRGAKGSNTEAFF. DNA of the CDR3: TGCGCCAGCAGCTCCCGGGGGGCAAAAGGGTCGAACACTGAAGCTTTCTTT.

The V call is TRBV5-1, the J call TRBJ2-1; TRBD2 matches 10 bases. The germline V gene encodes CDR1 SGHRS and CDR2 YFSETQ. This CDR3 contains 15 residues. Trimming cost V 4 bases and J 4 bases; bases outside gene matches: 5. The CDR3 sequence: CASSLTSGTYNEQFF. As DNA, the CDR3 is TGCGCCAGCAGCCTAACTAGCGGGACTTACAATGAGCAGTTCTTC. Full variable domain (outside the CDR3, taken from reference TRBV5-1 and TRBJ2-1): KAGVTQTPRYLIKTRGQQVTLSCSPISGHRSVSWYQQTPGQGLQFLFEYFSETQRNKGNFPGRFSGRQFSNSRSEMNVSTLELGDSALYLCASSLTSGTYNEQFFGPGTRLTVL.

This rearrangement joins TRBV4-2 to TRBJ2-7; 13 nucleotides agree with TRBD2. Per germline, CDR1 LGHNA and CDR2 YNFKEQ. J gave up 2 bases and V 4 bases, and 2 bases lay outside the gene matches. There are 15 residues in the CDR3. CDR3 DNA: TGTGCCAGCAGCCGAGGACTAGCGGGAGCCTACGAGCAGTACTTC. This encodes CASSRGLAGAYEQYF.

Only one count was recorded for this clone. V and J are TRBV7-2 and TRBJ1-2, with 10 bases that match TRBD1. V trimming: 0 bases; J trimming: 6 bases; junction bases outside the gene matches: 10. CDR1 is SGHTA, CDR2 FQGNSA, per germline. The CDR3 covers 17 residues. CDR3 DNA sequence: TGTGCCAGCAGCTTAGCGCTCCCTTGGACAGGGGGGCATGGCTACACCTTC. This translates into CASSLALPWTGGHGYTF.

V is TRBV5-1 and J is TRBJ2-7; the match to TRBD2 covers 9 bases. Germline trimming cut 5 bases from V and 3 bases from J; bases unmatched to any gene: 12. This CDR3 is built from 16 residues. CDR1 SGHRS and CDR2 YFSETQ come from the germline V gene. CDR3 DNA sequence: TGCGCCAGCAGTCCCACGCGGACTAGCGTCGGCTACGAGCAGTACTTC. Translation: CASSPTRTSVGYEQYF. The full variable domain, rest sourced from reference TRBV5-1 and TRBJ2-7, is KAGVTQTPRYLIKTRGQQVTLSCSPISGHRSVSWYQQTPGQGLQFLFEYFSETQRNKGNFPGRFSGRQFSNSRSEMNVSTLELGDSALYLCASSPTRTSVGYEQYFGPGTRLTVT.

The chain carries TRBV25-1 and TRBJ2-7, with 10 nucleotides matching TRBD2. V lost 3 bases, J lost 4 bases, and 9 bases stayed unmatched. This CDR3 has 16 amino acids. Germline CDR1 MGHDK, CDR2 SYGVNS. The CDR3 region is CASSEGGIAGGYEQYF. The CDR3 DNA follows: TGTGCCAGCAGTGAGGGTGGAATAGCGGGAGGATACGAGCAGTACTTC.

This chain links TRBV7-9 with TRBJ2-5; D not certain. The CDR3 contains 11 residues. V lost 4 bases and J lost 2, with 2 bases in between. CDR1 SEHNR and CDR2 FQNEAQ come from the germline V gene (reference sequence). CDR3 loop: CASSSQETQYF. CDR3 sequence (DNA): TGTGCCAGCAGCTCGCAAGAGACCCAGTACTTC. Full variable domain (missing parts from reference TRBV7-9 and TRBJ2-5): DTGVSQNPRHKITKRGQNVTFRCDPISEHNRLYWYRQTLGQGPEFLTYFQNEAQLEKSRLLSDRFSAERPKGSFSTLEIQRTEQGDSAMYLCASSSQETQYFGPGTRLLVL.

The chain has TRBV11-1 and TRBJ2-5; D possibly corresponds to TRBD1 (6 bases). CDR3 length: 13 residues. Germline CDR1 reads SGHAT; CDR2 reads FQDESV (reference sequence). The V end lost 6 bases, the J end lost 3 bases, and 11 bases lay between the germline ends. The CDR3 is CASSLHREETQYF. The CDR3 DNA follows: TGTGCCAGCAGTCTACACAGGGAAGAGACCCAGTACTTC.

The rearrangement uses TRBV7-3 and TRBJ1-5; 11 bases fit TRBD1. The length of the CDR3 is 16 residues. Germline V gene data show CDR1 as SGHTA and CDR2 as FQGTGA. V shed 4 bases and J 6 bases; nucleotides not matched to a gene: 8. CDR3: CASSSTDRGPGQPQHF. CDR3 bases: TGTGCCAGCAGCTCCACGGACAGGGGGCCTGGTCAGCCCCAGCATTTT. The variable domain in full, with the rest retrieved from reference TRBV7-3 and TRBJ1-5, is GAGVSQTPSNKVTEKGKYVELRCDPISGHTALYWYRQSLGQGPEFLIYFQGTGAADDSGLPNDRFFAVRPEGSVSTLKIQRTERGDSAVYLCASSSTDRGPGQPQHFGDGTRLSIL.

The V and J genes are TRBV7-2 and TRBJ2-5, with D possibly being TRBD2 (6 bases). Trimming removed 4 bases at V and 10 bases at J, with 25 bases between. There are 16 residues in the CDR3. The germline V gene has CDR1 SGHTA and CDR2 FQGNSA. CDR3 sequence (DNA): TGTGCCAGCAGCTCAGTCGCGGGACCCGACGGTCGTGGCCAGTACTTC. Amino acids: CASSSVAGPDGRGQYF.

The V and J genes are TRBV18 and TRBJ2-2; 15 bases map to TRBD2. The CDR3 length is 17 residues. The germline V gene has CDR1 KGHSH and CDR2 LQKENI. J lost 3 bases, V lost 3 bases, and 2 bases had no gene match. The CDR3 is CASSPGLAGGYTGELFF. In DNA form, the CDR3 reads TGTGCCAGCTCACCGGGACTAGCGGGGGGCTACACCGGGGAGCTGTTTTTT.

The table lists this clone with a count of one. The chain is built from TRBV5-5 and TRBJ2-7, with a possible D match to TRBD2 (7 bases). Germline CDR1 is SGHKS and CDR2 is YYEKEE (reference sequence). This CDR3 spans 15 amino acids. The V gene lost 1 base and the J gene lost 1 base, with 12 bases spanning the gap. CDR3 residues: CASSLSGGLSYEQYF. The CDR3 nucleotides are TGTGCCAGCAGCTTGTCGGGGGGCCTATCCTACGAGCAGTACTTC.

The V gene is TRBV27, the J gene TRBJ2-6; possibly TRBD1 for D (5 bases). This CDR3 comprises 16 residues. CDR1 is MNHEY, CDR2 SMNVEV, per germline (reference sequence). Trimming left V 8 bases short and J 0 bases short, with 14 bases between. CDR3 protein: CASSWGPNSGANVLTF. The CDR3 nucleotides read TGTGCCAGCTCTTGGGGCCCTAACTCTGGGGCCAACGTCCTGACTTTC.

This CDR3 reads CASSGTGNTGELFF. The CDR3 bases are TGTGCCAGCTCCGGCACAGGGAACACCGGGGAGCTGTTTTTT. The chain joins TRBV7-2 to TRBJ2-2; D possibly corresponds to TRBD1 (5 bases). CDR1 is SGHTA, CDR2 FQGNSA, per germline. V lost 8 bases to trimming and J lost 1 base, with 11 bases between them. CDR3 length: 14 amino acids.

This sequence joins TRBV7-6 and TRBJ2-3; possible D gene TRBD1, 6 bases. V lost 1 base and J lost 1, with 18 bases in between. From germline, CDR1 is SGHVS and CDR2 FNYEAQ. The CDR3 spans 18 residues. The CDR3 is CASSLDPTNRARTDTQYF. The CDR3 region has the DNA TGTGCCAGCAGCTTAGATCCAACGAACAGGGCTCGCACAGATACGCAGTATTTT.